This T cell receptor (beta chain) is drawn from a study of cytomegalovirus exposure and HLA in healthy donors. There are 13 residues in the CDR3. Germline CDR1 reads SGHDN; CDR2 reads FVKESK. V was cut by 4 bases and J by 6 bases, with 10 bases left in between. Primers included in the PCR were 60 Vbeta and 13 Jbeta primers. Here immunoSEQ multiplex PCR was the method, and the copy in TCRdb shows in-frame clones only, minus some. The sample has approximately 100,000 clones, around 75% seen once. As regards this clone: Its antigen is not known.

General study results and limits: The later analysis indicated that the majority of CMV-associated TCR beta chains appeared HLA-restricted. Analyses of presence/absence relied on an assumption of roughly uniform sequencing depth across donors. Later examination showed HLA-associated TCR beta chains had greater clonal expansion than equally common others.

Sequencing was done on a sample of PBMCs. This TCR was sampled from a male donor in good health and CMV-seropositive. The chain combines TRBV14 with TRBJ2-1; D not resolved. CDR3 nucleotides: TGTGCCAGCAGCCCCACTAACTTCAATGAGCAGTTCTTC. Translated: CASSPTNFNEQFF.